One T cell receptor beta chain is described in this entry. Antigen unknown. A read error may produce the germline difference seen at one junction end. The CDR3 is made up of 14 amino acids. In germline, CDR1 is SGHVS, CDR2 FNYEAQ. This specimen belongs to a study of CD8+ T cells in alopecia areata. Across the study: It was oral tofacitinib, at 5 to 10 mg twice daily, that treated patients received.

RNA extraction and reverse transcription yielded cDNA as sequencing template. Repertoires were generated with immunoSEQ multiplex PCR, while TCRdb's copy carries only in-frame clones and drops some. The sample yields about 150,000 clones, roughly 50% seen once. General study points: Mice showed TCR sharing more clearly than patients did, possibly owing to HLA. Scalp sequencing also captures normal skin's resident alphabeta T cells. Higher clonality than in normal scalp was seen in lesional scalp, especially alopecia totalis/universalis.

Sequences were obtained from CD4+ T cells sorted from blood. This receptor was obtained from a human donor with alopecia areata. The chain links TRBV7-6 to TRBJ2-5; TRBD2 might be the D (5 bases). Here the CDR3 reads CASSEFRTQGTQYF. The CDR3 bases are TGTGCCAGCAGCGAATTCAGGACTCAAGGGACCCAGTACTTC.